The clone carrying this TCR beta chain was seen ten or more times. This sample is part of a study of T cells after yellow fever vaccination. Across the study: Where fractions had low cell numbers, libraries were prepared from them with the SMART-Seq v4 Ultra Low Input RNA kit.

Generation of TCR cDNA used 5'RACE template switching (which added a universal primer site and UMIs). TCRdb independently ran MiXCR on the 5' RACE reads; one entry per CDR3 protein. The table has approximately 110,000 distinct CDR3 sequences, 8.4% seen once; the top ten hold less than 30%. The sequence came from a young man who received the YFV17D yellow fever vaccine. This material consisted of CD8+ T cells sorted from PBMCs, taken 45 days after the yellow fever booster vaccination.

CDR3 region: CASRSEDYEQFF. CDR3 bases: TGCGCCAGCAGATCGGAGGACTATGAGCAGTTCTTC. This chain connects TRBV5-1 to TRBJ2-1; weak D call: TRBD2 (5 bases). Germline V gene data show CDR1 as SGHRS and CDR2 as YFSETQ. Deletions cut 5 bases from V and 8 bases from J, with 11 bases between. The CDR3 sequence is 12 residues long.